This T cell receptor (beta chain) is drawn from a study of blood T cell repertoires in COVID-19. Profiled with immunoSEQ multiplex PCR; TCRdb holds only in-frame clones, not every one. The sample lists roughly 51,000 clones; about 91% were seen once. Trimming shortened V by 0 bases and J by 4 bases, and 11 bases separated the two germline ends. The germline V gene has CDR1 MNHEY and CDR2 SMNVEV (reference sequence). The CDR3 is 15 amino acids. The source is a woman between 55 and 75 years old with active or convalescent COVID-19. Sequencing was carried out using peripheral blood. The V call is TRBV27, the J call TRBJ2-3; the D gene is possibly TRBD2 (5 bases). CDR3 coding DNA: TGTGCCAGCAGTTTATCTTCCCCGAGGGCAGATACGCAGTATTTT. Its translation is CASSLSSPRADTQYF.